This TCR beta chain was obtained from a study of tumor-infiltrating lymphocytes in primary liver carcinoma. This clonotype showed up just once. Relative to the germline gene, one junction end is altered; a read error may explain this. This CDR3 comprises 12 residues. The input was 450 to 500 ng total RNA; TCR beta cDNA was made from it with a constant-region primer. It was through three nested multiplex PCR rounds of slightly modified ARM-PCR that TCR beta libraries arose. A C-beta reverse primer and TRBV1-TRBV30 forward primers served in each of the first two PCR rounds, at approximately 10 cycles apiece. TCRdb processed the multiplex PCR reads anew with MiXCR; each CDR3 protein has one entry. This repertoire shows fewer than 75,000 distinct CDR3 sequences, roughly two thirds found once; its top ten account for 40% to 45%. Taking about 18-31 mg of unsorted bulk tissue, the authors co-extracted RNA and DNA.

The gene calls are TRBV12-3 or TRBV12-4 and TRBJ1-5; no reliable D call. The sample consisted of liver tumor tissue from sampling region 4. Subset reported: tumor region T4, right-lateral pole. The clonotype originates from a man between 35 and 55 years old with primary liver carcinoma and hepatitis B virus infection. CDR3 sequence reads: CASSLDNQPHHF. CDR3 nucleotides: TGTGCCAGCAGTTTAGACAATCAGCCCCACCATTTT.